This TCR beta chain was identified during a study of cytomegalovirus exposure and HLA in healthy donors. PCR employed 60 Vbeta and 13 Jbeta primers. Only in-frame clones appear in the TCRdb table, and some are missing; sequencing was by immunoSEQ multiplex PCR. The sample holds some 130,000 clones, about four fifths seen once. This CDR3 region has 18 residues. Germline V CDR1 and CDR2: WNHNN, SYGVQD (reference sequence). V trimming: 6 bases; J trimming: 0 bases; junction bases outside the gene matches: 13. General study points: The authors confirmed in vitro that a few CMV-associated chains were specific for CMV antigens.

This clone was recorded a few times. Its antigen is as yet unknown. This sequence originates from a male donor in good health and CMV-seronegative. The chain has TRBV10-1 and TRBJ2-3; 9 bases fit TRBD2. The sequencing input was PBMCs. The CDR3 loop is CASRRLSGGYSSTDTQYF. The CDR3 DNA sequence: TGCGCCAGCAGGAGACTGAGCGGGGGGTATTCCAGCACAGATACGCAGTATTTT.